Below, 22 T cell receptor beta chains from the same sample are listed, as sequenced in a study of blood T cell repertoires in COVID-19. Measured with immunoSEQ multiplex PCR; TCRdb has only the in-frame clones, and not every one. The sample gives around 130,000 clones, approximately 80% of which show up once; around 10% is in the top ten. Sequenced input: peripheral blood. These receptors originate from a human donor in a cohort sampled during active COVID-19.

The chain uses TRBV5-6 and TRBJ1-2; D remains ambiguous. The V end was cut by 0 bases, the J end by 7 bases, with 10 bases between. The CDR3 has 13 amino acids. CDR1 is SGHDT, CDR2 YYEEEE, per germline. The CDR3 DNA reads TGTGCCAGCAGCTTGGGGTCAGGTTCTGGCTACACCTTC. Translation: CASSLGSGSGYTF.

J is TRBJ1-5 and V is TRBV2, with 9 nucleotides matching TRBD1. The V segment lost 6 bases and the J segment 0 bases; nucleotides outside the gene matches: 6. Germline CDR1 and CDR2: SNHLY and FYNNEI. The CDR3 is made up of 16 amino acids. This CDR3 reads CASRQGAPYSNQPQHF. As DNA, the CDR3 is TGTGCCAGCAGACAGGGGGCCCCTTATAGCAATCAGCCCCAGCATTTT. Variable domain in full (rest from reference TRBV2 and TRBJ1-5): EPEVTQTPSHQVTQMGQEVILRCVPISNHLYFYWYRQILGQKVEFLVSFYNNEISEKSEIFDDQFSVERPDGSNFTLKIRSTKLEDSAMYFCASRQGAPYSNQPQHFGDGTRLSIL.

This clone is a singleton in its sample. CDR3 residues: CASSLSRGGYEQFF. In DNA form, the CDR3 reads TGTGCCAGCAGTTTATCCCGAGGGGGCTATGAGCAGTTCTTC. The chain is built from TRBV28 and TRBJ2-1; 7 nucleotides match TRBD1. This CDR3 is built from 14 residues. Trimming removed 1 base from V and 8 bases from J; junction bases left unmatched: 5. The germline CDR1 and CDR2 sequences are MDHEN and SYDVKM. Supplemented by reference TRBV28 and TRBJ2-1, the full variable domain reads DVKVTQSSRYLVKRTGEKVFLECVQDMDHENMFWYRQDPGLGLRLIYFSYDVKMKEKGDIPEGYSVSREKKERFSLILESASTNQTSMYLCASSLSRGGYEQFFGPGTRLTVL.

This chain links TRBV6-2 or TRBV6-3 with TRBJ2-5; D is perhaps TRBD2 (6 bases). The ends were cut back, 7 bases at V and 9 bases at J, with 21 bases in the middle. CDR1 is MNHEY, CDR2 SVGEGT, per germline. The length of the CDR3 is 14 residues. CDR3 DNA sequence: TGTGCCAGCACCCCGGTCATCGGCGCGGGGTCCCAGTACTTC. Translating gives CASTPVIGAGSQYF.

This clone was seen a single time. The rearrangement uses TRBV6-5 and TRBJ1-2, with 9 bases matching TRBD1. Germline trimming cut 6 bases from V and 4 bases from J; bases unmatched to any gene: 6. This CDR3 has 14 amino acids. Germline values: CDR1 MNHEY, CDR2 SVGAGI. CDR3 protein: CASSATGGGYGYTF. The CDR3 DNA follows: TGTGCCAGCAGCGCTACAGGGGGCGGCTATGGCTACACCTTC.

The chain recombines TRBV13 with TRBJ1-1; possible D gene TRBD1, 5 bases. Trimming removed 4 bases from V and 4 bases from J, with 13 bases in between. This CDR3 is 14 amino acids long. Per germline, CDR1 PRHDT and CDR2 FYEKMQ (reference sequence). The CDR3 is CASSSSRASTEAFF. The CDR3 coding sequence is TGTGCCAGCAGCTCCTCCAGGGCGTCCACTGAAGCTTTCTTT.

This clone appeared once. The genes are TRBV25-1 and TRBJ1-2; D perhaps matches TRBD1 (5 bases). This CDR3 comprises 14 residues. CDR1 MGHDK and CDR2 SYGVNS come from the germline V gene. V lost 4 bases and J lost 6, with 15 bases in between. Here the CDR3 reads CASSGSWGGNGYTF. DNA for the CDR3: TGTGCCAGCAGTGGGTCGTGGGGGGGAAATGGCTACACCTTC.

The chain uses TRBV5-1 and TRBJ1-6; 10 nucleotides line up with TRBD1. CDR3 size: 16 residues. V shed 0 bases, J shed 10 bases, and the junction held 7 bases outside the gene matches. Germline loops: CDR1 SGHRS, CDR2 YFSETQ. In DNA, the CDR3 is TGCGCCAGCAGCTTGGATGGGACAGGGGCTTCCTCACCCCTCCACTTT. Its translation is CASSLDGTGASSPLHF.

This chain uses TRBV23-1 with TRBJ2-7, with TRBD1 matching 11 bases. TRBV23-1 is flagged as an ORF with uncertain function. The CDR3 is made up of 15 amino acids. With 2 bases clipped from V and 4 bases from J, the junction kept 4 bases outside the gene matches. CDR3 nucleotide sequence: TGCGCCAGCAGTCAAGCCGGGACAGGGGGGTACGAGCAGTACTTC. It is translated as CASSQAGTGGYEQYF.

This rearrangement joins TRBV6-2 or TRBV6-3 to TRBJ2-5; 8 positions agree with TRBD1. The V and J ends lost 5 bases and 5 bases, in that order; junction bases with no gene match: 10. Germline V gene lookup returns CDR1 MNHEY and CDR2 SVGEGT. This CDR3 contains 15 residues. CDR3: CASSKAGGGWETQYF. For the CDR3, the DNA is TGTGCCAGCAGTAAGGCAGGGGGCGGATGGGAGACCCAGTACTTC.

This clone was observed a few times. The V call is TRBV5-1, the J call TRBJ1-3; D is unresolved. CDR3 length: 16 amino acids. Per germline, CDR1 SGHRS and CDR2 YFSETQ. V lost 1 base and J lost 0, with 11 bases in between. The CDR3 spells CASSLFAGTSGNTIYF. As DNA, the CDR3 is TGCGCCAGCAGCTTGTTCGCAGGTACCTCTGGAAACACCATATATTTT.

In its sample, this clone was seen a few times. The CDR3 DNA is TGTGCCAGCAGCGTCGACCGGCTCGGGACTCACTCCTACGAGCAGTACTTC. It codes for CASSVDRLGTHSYEQYF. V is TRBV9 and J is TRBJ2-7; maybe TRBD2 (6 bases). This CDR3 contains 17 residues. Germline CDR1 is SGDLS and CDR2 is YYNGEE. The V gene lost 2 bases and the J gene lost 0 bases, with 18 bases spanning the gap.

The genes are TRBV29-1 and TRBJ1-4, with 9 bases lining up with TRBD1. The CDR3 runs 13 residues. Per the germline V gene, CDR1 is SQVTM and CDR2 is ANQGSEA. J was trimmed by 8 bases and V by 6 bases; bases with no gene match: 7. CDR3 sequence reads: CSVPGQGGEKLFF. DNA for the CDR3: TGCAGCGTCCCGGGACAGGGAGGGGAAAAACTGTTTTTT. Drawing the rest from reference TRBV29-1 and TRBJ1-4, the complete variable domain is SAVISQKPSRDICQRGTSLTIQCQVDSQVTMMFWYRQQPGQSLTLIATANQGSEATYESGFVIDKFPISRPNLTFSTLTVSNMSPEDSSIYLCSVPGQGGEKLFFGSGTQLSVL.

This clone was observed a single time. The V call is TRBV11-2, the J call TRBJ2-7, with TRBD2 identical over 14 bases. The length of the CDR3 is 17 residues. CDR1 is SGHAT, CDR2 FQNNGV, per germline. The V gene end was trimmed by 5 bases and the J gene end by 0 bases; junction bases not matched to a gene: 6. The CDR3 DNA reads as TGTGCCAGCAGCCGGACTAGCGGGGGGTCGAGCTCCTACGAGCAGTACTTC. Translation gives CASSRTSGGSSSYEQYF.

V is TRBV10-1 and J is TRBJ2-2; D not resolved. Trimming left V 0 bases short and J 1 base short, with 3 bases between. Germline values: CDR1 WNHNN, CDR2 SYGVQD (reference sequence). The CDR3 length is 14 residues. Here the CDR3 DNA reads TGCGCCAGCAGTGAGTCCCAGAACACCGGGGAGCTGTTTTTT. Its protein is CASSESQNTGELFF.

The chain carries TRBV7-7 and TRBJ1-6; D unresolved. There are 17 residues in the CDR3. Germline V gene sequence: CDR1 SSHAT, CDR2 FNYEAQ (reference sequence). V was clipped by 1 base and J by 0 bases, with 10 bases between them. CDR3 bases: TGTGCCAGCAGCTTAGTTGTTCTACGCTCCTATAATTCACCCCTCCACTTT. Translation gives CASSLVVLRSYNSPLHF.

The genes are TRBV4-1 and TRBJ2-4; TRBD1 agrees at 7 bases. The CDR3 is 13 amino acids. In germline, CDR1 is MGHRA, CDR2 YSYEKL. With V trimmed by 4 bases and J by 9 bases, 6 bases remained unmatched. The CDR3 spells CASSLGDSSIQYF. The DNA of the CDR3 is TGCGCCAGCAGCCTGGGGGACAGCAGCATTCAGTACTTC.

V and J are TRBV7-2 and TRBJ2-5, with 7 bases matching TRBD1. V dropped 3 bases and J dropped 1; count of bases not matched to a gene: 5. The CDR3 totals 15 residues. The germline gives CDR1 SGHTA, CDR2 FQGNSA. The CDR3 DNA is TGTGCCAGCAGCTTGGGACAGAACTTCCAAGAGACCCAGTACTTC. Protein sequence: CASSLGQNFQETQYF.

CDR3 region: CASSEGQGDYGYTF. CDR3 in DNA: TGCGCCAGCAGCGAGGGACAGGGGGACTATGGCTACACCTTC. The chain links TRBV5-1 to TRBJ1-2, with 11 bases lining up with TRBD1. The V segment lost 4 bases and the J segment 3 bases; nucleotides outside the gene matches: 2. This CDR3 spans 14 amino acids. CDR1 is SGHRS, CDR2 YFSETQ, per germline.

The V gene is TRBV18, the J gene TRBJ2-7, with 7 bases lining up with TRBD2. V shed 3 bases and J 3 bases; nucleotides not matched to a gene: 2. The V gene's germline CDR1 is KGHSH and CDR2 LQKENI. The length of the CDR3 is 13 residues. CDR3 residues: CASSPPGGYEQYF. CDR3 DNA: TGTGCCAGCTCACCCCCGGGGGGCTACGAGCAGTACTTC.

This clone appeared once. The chain couples TRBV6-6 to TRBJ2-3, with unresolved D. In germline, CDR1 is MNHNY, CDR2 SVGAGI (reference sequence). The CDR3 has 14 amino acids. The V gene lost 5 bases and the J gene lost 0 bases, with 9 bases spanning the gap. In nucleotides, the CDR3 is TGTGCCAGCAGTGCACGTAGTAGCACAGATACGCAGTATTTT. The encoded protein is CASSARSSTDTQYF.

This chain connects TRBV3-1 (or the pseudogene TRBV3-2) to TRBJ1-1; TRBD1 agrees at 7 bases. Germline V lookup: CDR1 LGHDT, CDR2 YNNKEL (reference sequence). This CDR3 is 13 amino acids long. The trim removed 4 bases at V and 6 bases at J, leaving 5 bases unmatched. In DNA form, the CDR3 reads TGTGCCAGCAGCCCACAGGGGCCGGCTGAAGCTTTCTTT. Translating gives CASSPQGPAEAFF.